This passage covers 3 T cell receptor beta chains from one sample sequenced in a study of OX40 agonist ivuxolimab in advanced cancers. Library prep was done by the immunoSEQ multiplex PCR assay. TCRdb mirrors the immuneACCESS table, restricted to in-frame sequences. Some clones are absent from its copies; in checked studies, under half trace to an unresolved V gene, and the reason for the others is unknown. The sample has approximately 100,000 clones on record, approximately 90% of them singletons. About 0.5% of the sample is held by the ten biggest clonotypes. The input for sequencing was CD4+ or CD8+ T cells sorted from blood, taken in a trial of the OX40 agonist ivuxolimab. The receptors derive from an adult with an advanced solid tumor such as melanoma, head and neck, liver or kidney cancer.

On this clone: Other DNA sequences from this sample encode an identical CDR3 as well. The chain links TRBV19 to TRBJ1-5; a weak D match, TRBD1 (5 bases). The germline V and J ends were trimmed by 4 bases and 3 bases, with 10 bases remaining between them. The CDR3 loop spans 14 amino acids. Germline V gene data show CDR1 as LNHDA and CDR2 as SQIVND (reference sequence). The CDR3 DNA reads TGTGCCAGTAGTAGGACGGGGGACAATCAGCCCCAGCATTTT. Translating it yields CASSRTGDNQPQHF.

In its sample, this clone was seen a few times. The rearrangement uses TRBV28 and TRBJ1-2, with a possible D match to TRBD1 (6 bases). Per the germline V gene, CDR1 is MDHEN and CDR2 is SYDVKM. The CDR3 runs 15 residues. V lost 2 bases, J lost 4 bases, and 14 bases lay in between. CDR3 sequence (DNA): TGTGCCAGCAGTTTAGGGCAGGGGATTGGCTATGGCTACACCTTC. Its protein product is CASSLGQGIGYGYTF.

This clone was detected only a few times. V usage is TRBV9 and J usage is TRBJ2-2; D remains unclear. Germline-derived CDR1 and CDR2 are SGDLS and YYNGEE. V was clipped by 1 base and J by 6 bases, with 4 bases between them. The CDR3 is made up of 12 amino acids. CDR3 residues: CASSVYSGELFF. As DNA, the CDR3 is TGTGCCAGCAGCGTATACTCCGGGGAGCTGTTTTTT.